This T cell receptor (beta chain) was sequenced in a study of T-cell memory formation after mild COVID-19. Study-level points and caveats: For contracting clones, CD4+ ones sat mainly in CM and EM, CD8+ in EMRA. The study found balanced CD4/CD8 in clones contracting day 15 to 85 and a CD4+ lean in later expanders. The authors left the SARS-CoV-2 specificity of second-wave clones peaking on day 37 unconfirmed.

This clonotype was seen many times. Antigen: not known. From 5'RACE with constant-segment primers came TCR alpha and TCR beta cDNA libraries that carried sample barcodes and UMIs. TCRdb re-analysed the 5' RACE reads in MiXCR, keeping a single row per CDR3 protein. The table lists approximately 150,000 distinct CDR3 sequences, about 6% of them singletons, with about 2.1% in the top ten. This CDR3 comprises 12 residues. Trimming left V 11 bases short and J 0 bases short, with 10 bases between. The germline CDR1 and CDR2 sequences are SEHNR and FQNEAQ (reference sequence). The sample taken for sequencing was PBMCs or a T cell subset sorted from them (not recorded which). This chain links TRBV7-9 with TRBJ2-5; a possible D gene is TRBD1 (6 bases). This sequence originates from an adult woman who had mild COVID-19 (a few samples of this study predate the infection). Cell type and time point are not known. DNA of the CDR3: TGTGCCCTACCAGGGGACCAAGAGACCCAGTACTTC. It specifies CALPGDQETQYF.